This T cell receptor (beta chain) was recovered during a study of shared clonotypes between healthy human individuals. The wider study: The people who gave samples were a couple of women and a few men aged 18 to 49. Each donor contributed plates that comprised three CD4 naive, three CD4 memory, two CD8 naive and one CD8 memory.

Germline V gene data show CDR1 as SGHTA and CDR2 as FQGNSA. Trimming took 5 bases from V and 0 from J, leaving 20 bases between them. The CDR3 has 18 amino acids. Clones were read by immunoSEQ multiplex PCR, and TCRdb kept only the in-frame ones, dropping some. Seen here are about 2.2 million clones, around 93% observed once, and the top ten hold more than 1.5%. CD45RO-negative, CCR7-positively selected cells formed the naive CD8 fraction, excluding terminally differentiated effector memory CD45RA+ cells. Sequenced material: naive CD8+ T cells from PBMCs. The chain uses TRBV7-2 and TRBJ2-1; unclear D gene. This clonotype was sampled from a young man in good health. Some clones in this sample may be carry-over from other donors' samples. The CDR3 nucleotides are TGTGCCAGCAGCCCAGTAAGGTCTAAGACCCTCTCCTACAATGAGCAGTTCTTC. This gives the protein CASSPVRSKTLSYNEQFF.